This T cell receptor (beta chain) was profiled in a study of naive and memory T cell subsets (dated by TCRdb to 2015 to 2018). General notes on the study: The figure summarizing the skin biopsy and whole blood samples listed roughly ten blood donors, 7 tuberculin skin test biopsies and 3 saline control biopsies. PCR2 was typically a SYBR Green qPCR stopped at a set threshold; low-input samples could instead use end-point PCR (around 6 cycles). Skin biopsies were collected from tuberculin skin test sites or from saline-injected control sites and were processed for RNA extraction as previously described.

The treatment or condition label of this sample denotes: skin biopsy from PPD injection site in Mantoux-positive individual. The study described a robust, sensitive protocol for amplifying, sequencing and analyzing TCRs, using 3' ligation of a UMI-containing oligonucleotide to TCR cDNA. In individuals with a positive Mantoux test, tuberculin skin test biopsies were taken from sites that had been injected with PPD. Total RNA was used without cell sorting and was treated with RQ1 DNase before reverse transcription, with a target input of about 1 to 1,100 ng. Skin biopsy and whole blood libraries were made to test pipeline robustness in samples where T cells form a minority population. The CDR3 runs 13 amino acids, cysteine and phenylalanine included. Only the CDR3 region is kept as DNA, spanning 39 bases read in frame from base 1. V is cut by 5 bases and J by 7 bases, and the space between the germline ends is 14 bases. CDR1 and CDR2 (MNHEY, SVGAGI) derive from the germline V gene.

Libraries came from UMI-ligation and nested PCR. The ligated cDNA was amplified in four rounds of PCR with nested alpha and beta constant region primers together with the SP2 primer. TCR RNA was reverse transcribed with SuperScript IV using alpha and beta constant region primers for the blood and skin samples. T4 RNA ligase 1 was used to ligate an oligonucleotide containing the Illumina SP2 primer and a UMI to the 3' end of the cDNA. The 12-nucleotide UMI consisted of two random hexamers with an eight-base spacer between the hexamers to prevent hairpin formation. TCR alpha and beta chain libraries were processed separately from the second PCR onward, with dual indexing for multiplexing. After pooling, the indexed libraries were analyzed by capillary electrophoresis and sequenced on either an Illumina MiSeq or NextSeq. PhiX DNA at roughly 4.5-7.5% was added to the libraries to raise base diversity and improve cluster recognition. Turning to the authors' computational methods: Demultiplexor extracted UMIs from read 2, combined them with read 1 TCR sequence, and split reads by sample indices. V and J genes and V-J junctions were identified by Decombinator, which gave every TCR a five-part identifier that included V and J deletions. UMIs were used by Collapsinator to correct sequencing errors and PCR amplification heterogeneity, so that a UMI-based abundance was obtained for each TCR. CDR3Translator turned identifiers into nucleotide sequence, translated the nucleotide sequence into amino acids, and pulled out CDR3 regions based on terminal motifs. After normalization to the amount of input RNA, error-corrected alpha and beta TCR counts from blood and skin were compared. TCRdb reanalyzed the raw reads on its own, using fastp at Q25 for trimming and MiXCR for clone calling, and kept in-frame beta chains. Records with the same CDR3 protein are collapsed into one entry carrying the most frequent genes and DNA. TCRdb's processing, not the authors' own work, is the source of the V and J calls. The sample table shows around 37,000 distinct CDR3 sequences, and 11% are seen once. The top ten constitute roughly 3.9% of the sample.

This clonotype has just a few counts. It has no known antigen specificity. Base qualities are not at hand, and no much larger clone is one base apart. The investigation overall reported the following: The larger number of TCRs found at tuberculin skin test sites was interpreted as T cell infiltration of a delayed type IV hypersensitivity reaction. Both types of skin biopsy reportedly yielded TCR sequences, though far more TCRs came from tuberculin skin test sites. The paper did not give details on skin biopsy collection and RNA processing but referred to earlier studies for those details. The RNA-based method was acknowledged to be potentially sensitive to changes in TCR transcripts with T cell activation and differentiation.

The sequenced sample was skin, obtained from a tuberculin skin test site. The sequence was obtained from an adult in good health. The chain joins TRBV6-5 to TRBJ1-2; the D gene cannot be resolved reliably. The bases are TGTGCCAGCAGTCCCCGTGTTCTGGGTGGCTACACCTTC. It specifies CASSPRVLGGYTF.